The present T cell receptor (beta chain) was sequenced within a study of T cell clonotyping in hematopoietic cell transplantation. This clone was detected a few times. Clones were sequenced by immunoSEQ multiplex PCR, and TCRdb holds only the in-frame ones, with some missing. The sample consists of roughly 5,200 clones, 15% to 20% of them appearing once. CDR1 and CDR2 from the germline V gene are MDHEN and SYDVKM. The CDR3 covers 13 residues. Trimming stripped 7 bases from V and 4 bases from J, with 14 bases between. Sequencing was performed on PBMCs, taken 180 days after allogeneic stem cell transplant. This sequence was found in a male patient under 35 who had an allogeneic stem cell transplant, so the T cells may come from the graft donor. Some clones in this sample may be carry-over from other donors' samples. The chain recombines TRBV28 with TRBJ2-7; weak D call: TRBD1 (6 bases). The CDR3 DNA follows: TGTGCCAGCATCAAAAGGGGGAAGTACGAGCAGTACTTC. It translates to CASIKRGKYEQYF.